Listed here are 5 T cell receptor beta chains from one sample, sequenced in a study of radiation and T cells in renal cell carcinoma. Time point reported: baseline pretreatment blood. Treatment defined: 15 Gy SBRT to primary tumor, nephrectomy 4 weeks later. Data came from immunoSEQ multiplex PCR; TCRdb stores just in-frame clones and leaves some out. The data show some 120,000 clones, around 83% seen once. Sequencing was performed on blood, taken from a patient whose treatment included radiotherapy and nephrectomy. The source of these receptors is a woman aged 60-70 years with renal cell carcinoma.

The chain's CDR3 is CASSLNIGTSDTQYF. In DNA, the CDR3 is TGTGCCAGCAGCTTAAATATCGGGACATCAGATACGCAGTATTTT. The chain couples TRBV7-3 to TRBJ2-3; D perhaps matches TRBD1 (6 bases). This CDR3 has 15 amino acids. Trimming pared 1 base from V and 4 bases from J, leaving 12 bases between. CDR1 and CDR2 from the germline V gene are SGHTA and FQGTGA.

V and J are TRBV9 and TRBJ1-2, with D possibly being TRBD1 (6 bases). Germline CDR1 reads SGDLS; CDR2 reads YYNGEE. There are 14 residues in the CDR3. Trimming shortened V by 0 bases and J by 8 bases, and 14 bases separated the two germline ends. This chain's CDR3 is CASSVAQGTRGYTF. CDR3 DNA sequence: TGTGCCAGCAGCGTAGCTCAGGGGACGCGCGGCTACACCTTC. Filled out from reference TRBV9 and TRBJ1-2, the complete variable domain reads DSGVTQTPKHLITATGQRVTLRCSPRSGDLSVYWYQQSLDQGLQFLIQYYNGEERAKGNILERFSAQQFPDLHSELNLSSLELGDSALYFCASSVAQGTRGYTFGSGTRLTVV.

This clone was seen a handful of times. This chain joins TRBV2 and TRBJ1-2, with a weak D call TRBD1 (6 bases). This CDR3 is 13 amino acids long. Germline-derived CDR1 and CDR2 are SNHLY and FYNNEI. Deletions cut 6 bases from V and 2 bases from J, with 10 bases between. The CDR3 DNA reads TGTGCCAGCAGAGTAGACAGGAACTATGGCTACACCTTC. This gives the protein CASRVDRNYGYTF.

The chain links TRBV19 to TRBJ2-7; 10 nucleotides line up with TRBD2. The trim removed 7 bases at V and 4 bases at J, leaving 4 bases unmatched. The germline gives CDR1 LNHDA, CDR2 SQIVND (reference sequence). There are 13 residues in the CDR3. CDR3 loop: CASTSGSRYEQYF. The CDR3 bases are TGTGCCAGTACTAGCGGGAGTAGATACGAGCAGTACTTC.

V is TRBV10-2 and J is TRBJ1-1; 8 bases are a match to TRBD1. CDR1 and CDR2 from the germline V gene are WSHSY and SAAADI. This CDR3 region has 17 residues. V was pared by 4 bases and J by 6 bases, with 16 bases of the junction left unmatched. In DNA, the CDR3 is TGCGCCAGCAGTGTTAGTGGACAGGGAGGCCTGGGCGCTGAAGCTTTCTTT. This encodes CASSVSGQGGLGAEAFF.